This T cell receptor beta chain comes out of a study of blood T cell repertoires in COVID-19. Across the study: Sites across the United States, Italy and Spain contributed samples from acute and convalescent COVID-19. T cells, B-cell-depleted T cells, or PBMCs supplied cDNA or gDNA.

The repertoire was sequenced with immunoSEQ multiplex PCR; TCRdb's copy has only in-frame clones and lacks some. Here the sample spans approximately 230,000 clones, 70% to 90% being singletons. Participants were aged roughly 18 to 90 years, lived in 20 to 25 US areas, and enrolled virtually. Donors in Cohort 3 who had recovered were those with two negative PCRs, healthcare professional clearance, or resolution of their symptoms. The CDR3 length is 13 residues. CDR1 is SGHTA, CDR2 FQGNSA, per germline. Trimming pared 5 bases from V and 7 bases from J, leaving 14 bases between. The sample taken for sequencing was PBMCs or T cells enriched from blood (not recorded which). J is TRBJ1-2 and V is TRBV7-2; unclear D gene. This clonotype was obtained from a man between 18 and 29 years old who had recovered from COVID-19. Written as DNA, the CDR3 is TGTGCCAGCAGCGCGCAGGTTCGCCTTGGCTACACCTTC. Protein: CASSAQVRLGYTF.